These T cell receptor beta chains were read from a single sample in a study of shared clonotypes between healthy human individuals. The method was immunoSEQ multiplex PCR; TCRdb's version includes in-frame clones alone and lacks a portion of them. Of approximately 340,000 clones in the sample, about 73% are singletons; the top ten hold 10%. The sample was memory CD4+ T cells sorted from blood. All receptors come from a young man in good health. Both conserved end residues are part of each CDR3. Each record gives: V gene, D gene, clone size, J gene, CDR3 DNA, CDR3 protein. A D gene is named only where the DNA matches it firmly. The size field is filled for only some rows; it gives once, few, many or a size class.

TRBV6-1	-	-	TRBJ2-3	TGTGCCAGCAGTGTCACTACTCCAGATACGCAGTATTTT	CASSVTTPDTQYF
TRBV5-1	-	-	TRBJ2-7	TGCGCCAGCAGCCTCACGGGGACCTCCTACGAGCAGTACTTC	CASSLTGTSYEQYF
TRBV15	-	-	TRBJ1-2	TGTGCCACCAGCAGAGTAGGGGATTATGGCTACACCTTC	CATSRVGDYGYTF
TRBV5-1	-	once	TRBJ2-7	TGCGCCAGCAGCTTAAAGGGTAACGAGCAGTACTTC	CASSLKGNEQYF
TRBV7-9	-	-	TRBJ2-5	TGTGCCAGCAGCTCCGGCGGGATTGGGGAGACCCAGTACTTC	CASSSGGIGETQYF
TRBV5-6	-	-	TRBJ1-1	TGTGCCAGCAGCTTTCCCCTAATGAACACTGAAGCTTTCTTT	CASSFPLMNTEAFF
TRBV4-1	TRBD1	-	TRBJ1-3	TGCGCCAGCAGCCAGGACCCGGGACAGGGGGGAAACACCATATATTTT	CASSQDPGQGGNTIYF
TRBV6-1	-	-	TRBJ1-5	TGTGCCAGCAGTGAATGGAACAGGGAGTCTCAGCCCCAGCATTTT	CASSEWNRESQPQHF
TRBV5-1	TRBD2	once	TRBJ2-2	TGCGCCAGCAGCTTGGTACAGGGCGGGAGGACCGGGGAGCTGTTTTTT	CASSLVQGGRTGELFF
TRBV11-2	-	-	TRBJ2-3	TGTGCCAGCAGCTTATTAGATACGCAGTATTTT	CASSLLDTQYF
TRBV29-1	TRBD1	once	TRBJ1-1	TGCAGCGTGGCTCAGGGGGCGGACACTGAAGCTTTCTTT	CSVAQGADTEAFF
TRBV5-8	-	-	TRBJ1-5	TGTGCCAGCAGCGCTATACGGGGGGGGTTGCAGCCCCAGCATTTT	CASSAIRGGLQPQHF
TRBV11-2	-	-	TRBJ2-7	TGTGCCAGCAGCTTAGCCGGGACATCCTACGAGCAGTACTTC	CASSLAGTSYEQYF
TRBV28	-	few	TRBJ2-7	TGTGCCAGCAGCCCTAGGACTCTTAGCTCCTACGAGCAGTACTTC	CASSPRTLSSYEQYF
TRBV5-4	-	-	TRBJ2-5	TGTGCCAGCAGCTTTAAAGGCGGCAGGGCCCAAGAGACCCAGTACTTC	CASSFKGGRAQETQYF
TRBV7-2	-	few	TRBJ2-5	TGTGCCAGCAGCTTAGTGGGGGCAGAGACCCAGTACTTC	CASSLVGAETQYF
TRBV9	TRBD2	-	TRBJ2-1	TGTGCCAGCAGCGTAGCGGCGTCAGCGGGACATGAGCAGTTCTTC	CASSVAASAGHEQFF
TRBV11-2	-	few	TRBJ1-5	TGTGCCAGCAGCCTAGGGAAGGGACAGCCCCAGCATTTT	CASSLGKGQPQHF
TRBV18	-	-	TRBJ1-2	TGTGCCAGCTCACCAGGCGATGGCTACACCTTC	CASSPGDGYTF
TRBV6-1	-	-	TRBJ1-4	TGTGCCAGCAGTACGCCCGTAACGGAAAAACTGTTTTTT	CASSTPVTEKLFF
TRBV5-6	-	-	TRBJ1-5	TGTGCCAGCAGCTCCGCTCGGGGCGGAAGCAATCAACCCCAGCATTTT	CASSSARGGSNQPQHF
TRBV5-1	TRBD1	-	TRBJ1-2	TGCGCCAGCAGCTCCGGACAGGAGGACTATGGCTACACCTTC	CASSSGQEDYGYTF
TRBV28	TRBD2	few	TRBJ2-1	TGTGTTAGCGGGAGGGACTACAATGAGCAGTTCTTC	CVSGRDYNEQFF
TRBV25-1	-	-	TRBJ1-2	TGTGCCAGCAGCCCTATCCTGGGGGCAGGCCACCATGGGGGCTACACCTTC	CASSPILGAGHHGGYTF
TRBV14	-	-	TRBJ1-1	TGTGCCAGCAGCCAAGTTGTAGGGGTGATAAACACTGAAGCTTTCTTT	CASSQVVGVINTEAFF
TRBV18	-	-	TRBJ1-4	TGTGCCAGCTCATCAGGTTACAGTAGGGATGAAAAACTGTTTTTT	CASSSGYSRDEKLFF
TRBV7-9	TRBD1	few	TRBJ2-5	TGTGTGGGACAGAAAAAAGAGACCCAGTACTTC	CVGQKKETQYF
TRBV14	-	-	TRBJ2-1	TGTGCCAGCAGCCAATTAGGGAGAGCCTACAATGAGCAGTTCTTC	CASSQLGRAYNEQFF